This TCR beta chain came from a study of T cells in Graves' hyperthyroidism and ophthalmopathy (dated by TCRdb to 2018 to 2020). Regarding the research as a whole: A discovery cohort of about a hundred patients, 43 with Graves' ophthalmopathy and about 58 with stable Graves' hyperthyroidism, was used to find distinguishing TCR V-J signatures. In roughly six Graves' hyperthyroidism patients, the study also compared T-cell repertoires from thyroid tissue with T-cell repertoires from blood. Once sampling was done, hyperthyroidism patients were given methimazole at a starting dose of 30 mg daily, whereas ophthalmopathy patients were given high-dose intravenous methylprednisolone. The 100 or so discovery patients were divided at random into training and test sets in a 7:3 ratio. Prospective prediction of ophthalmopathy was tested in an independent validation cohort consisting of about 19 hyperthyroidism patients and some 16 patients who later progressed to ophthalmopathy. The paper describes TCR Vbeta CDR3 sequencing of 120 to 150 peripheral blood samples, made up of some 40 ophthalmopathy patients, some 80 hyperthyroidism patients and 17 progressor patients.

The TCR beta CDR3 regions were amplified from the RNA transcripts. A first-round RT-PCR of the TCR CDR3 used the HTBI primer set with the Qiagen OneStep RT-PCR kit. The libraries were constructed in a second round of multiplex PCR and then size-selected and purified. Paired-end sequencing of the libraries was performed with 100 bp reads on an Illumina HiSeq2000. The source study handled its data this way. SOAPnuke was used to process the raw data, removing reads that contained adapters or uncalled bases, had a mean Phred below 15, or lacked an exact match to the constant primer or identifier. High-quality paired reads were merged using COPE v1.2.5, and each unique nucleotide sequence was defined as a clonotype. MiTCR v1.1 was used to align clonotypes to the IMGT TRBV, TRBD and TRBJ reference segments. The analysis was restricted to V-J combinations with a frequency above 0.0001, which together covered about 99% of the repertoires. The TCS score was defined as the ratio of F50 (clonal expansion) to E x V (chaos), calculated using BLOSUM62-based TCRdist between CDR3 peptides within each V-J. Welch's t-statistics and random forest reduced approximately 520 V-J features to 13, which were used in a naive Bayes classifier (R e1071). The Morisita-Horn index was used to measure how similar the thyroid and blood repertoires were. Through fastp at Q25 and MiXCR, TCRdb rebuilt clones from the public reads, retaining in-frame beta chains. All rows with the same CDR3 protein become a single entry with the most common DNA and genes. The V and J calls, along with clone size, are taken from TCRdb and not from the paper's own processing. The sample yields about 46,000 distinct CDR3 sequences; over 45% were counted once. The ten most abundant clones make up 30% to 35% of the sample.

Stable Graves' hyperthyroidism was defined as no progression to ophthalmopathy during 18 months of follow-up. Hyperthyroidism patients were newly diagnosed, with disease duration under 2 months, and aged 18 to 65 years. Exclusion was applied to patients with uncontrolled infections, other autoimmune diseases, pregnancy or lactation. Diagnoses relied on clinical symptoms, serum thyroxine and TRAb, thyroid ultrasound and orbital computed tomography. Total RNA was extracted with Trizol reagent, and quality was checked on an Agilent 2100 Bioanalyzer. The full study reports these points: No statistical method was used to set the sample size in advance, and investigators knew the group allocation. During validation, the model predicted progression to ophthalmopathy a median of around 7 months ahead of onset, with around 70% sensitivity and more than 72% specificity. Blood samples also contained most of the expanded thyroid clonotypes (frequency above 0.001), which suggests that blood repertoires may reflect thyroid immune responses. In cross-validation, a model built on a 13 V-J signature told ophthalmopathy apart from stable hyperthyroidism with just under 90% sensitivity and about 81% specificity, and in testing the same model reached 80%/75%.

V is clipped by 3 bases and J by 15 bases, and the sequence between their germline boundaries is 9 bases long. CDR1 LNHDA and CDR2 SQIVND were looked up in the germline V gene (reference sequence). The cysteine opens and the phenylalanine closes a CDR3 of 10 amino acids. Only the CDR3 region is kept as DNA, spanning 30 bases read in frame from base 1. On this clonotype: The antigen it recognizes is unknown. No much larger clone exists at a distance of one base, and base qualities are not known.

Source material: peripheral blood or thyroid tissue (not recorded which). The TCR comes from a woman in her 50s with Graves' hyperthyroidism. The sequence is built from TRBV19 and TRBJ1-5; the D segment could be TRBD1, given 5 matching bases. The CDR3 amino acid sequence is: CASSMAGRHF. Here is the DNA: TGTGCCAGTAGTATGGCGGGGCGGCATTTT.